The clone carrying this TCR beta chain was counted only a few times. Its antigen remains unknown. This entry belongs to a study of post-analysis software for immune sequencing data. Study at large: There were relapsing-remitting, secondary progressive and progressive-relapsing multiple sclerosis among the disease courses included.

The CDR3 loop spans 16 amino acids. The germline CDR1 and CDR2 sequences are SGHKS and YYEKEE (reference sequence). V was pared by 5 bases and J by 8 bases, with 20 bases between. Study results and limitations: About 5 TRBV segments (TRBV5-6, TRBV5-1 and TRBV20-1 among them) occurred more frequently in patients than in controls. Multiple sclerosis was associated with a significant reduction in normalized Chao1 diversity relative to controls.

Unique molecular identifiers featured in each of the TCR beta cDNA libraries. TCRdb processed the PCR reads anew with MiXCR; each CDR3 protein has one entry. Of around 260,000 distinct CDR3 sequences listed, about 38% are singletons. The V and J genes are TRBV5-5 and TRBJ1-6; a weak D match, TRBD1 (6 bases). This TCR was sampled from a girl aged 10-17 years with multiple sclerosis. The sequencing sample was made of blood. The CDR3 nucleotides are TGTGCCAGCAGTCAACAGGGTGGTGGATGGGATTCACCCCTCCACTTT. It translates to CASSQQGGGWDSPLHF. The full variable domain, with the rest looked up from reference TRBV5-5 and TRBJ1-6, is DAGVTQSPTHLIKTRGQQVTLRCSPISGHKSVSWYQQVLGQGPQFIFQYYEKEERGRGNFPDRFSARQFPNYSSELNVNALLLGDSALYLCASSQQGGGWDSPLHFGNGTRLTVT.